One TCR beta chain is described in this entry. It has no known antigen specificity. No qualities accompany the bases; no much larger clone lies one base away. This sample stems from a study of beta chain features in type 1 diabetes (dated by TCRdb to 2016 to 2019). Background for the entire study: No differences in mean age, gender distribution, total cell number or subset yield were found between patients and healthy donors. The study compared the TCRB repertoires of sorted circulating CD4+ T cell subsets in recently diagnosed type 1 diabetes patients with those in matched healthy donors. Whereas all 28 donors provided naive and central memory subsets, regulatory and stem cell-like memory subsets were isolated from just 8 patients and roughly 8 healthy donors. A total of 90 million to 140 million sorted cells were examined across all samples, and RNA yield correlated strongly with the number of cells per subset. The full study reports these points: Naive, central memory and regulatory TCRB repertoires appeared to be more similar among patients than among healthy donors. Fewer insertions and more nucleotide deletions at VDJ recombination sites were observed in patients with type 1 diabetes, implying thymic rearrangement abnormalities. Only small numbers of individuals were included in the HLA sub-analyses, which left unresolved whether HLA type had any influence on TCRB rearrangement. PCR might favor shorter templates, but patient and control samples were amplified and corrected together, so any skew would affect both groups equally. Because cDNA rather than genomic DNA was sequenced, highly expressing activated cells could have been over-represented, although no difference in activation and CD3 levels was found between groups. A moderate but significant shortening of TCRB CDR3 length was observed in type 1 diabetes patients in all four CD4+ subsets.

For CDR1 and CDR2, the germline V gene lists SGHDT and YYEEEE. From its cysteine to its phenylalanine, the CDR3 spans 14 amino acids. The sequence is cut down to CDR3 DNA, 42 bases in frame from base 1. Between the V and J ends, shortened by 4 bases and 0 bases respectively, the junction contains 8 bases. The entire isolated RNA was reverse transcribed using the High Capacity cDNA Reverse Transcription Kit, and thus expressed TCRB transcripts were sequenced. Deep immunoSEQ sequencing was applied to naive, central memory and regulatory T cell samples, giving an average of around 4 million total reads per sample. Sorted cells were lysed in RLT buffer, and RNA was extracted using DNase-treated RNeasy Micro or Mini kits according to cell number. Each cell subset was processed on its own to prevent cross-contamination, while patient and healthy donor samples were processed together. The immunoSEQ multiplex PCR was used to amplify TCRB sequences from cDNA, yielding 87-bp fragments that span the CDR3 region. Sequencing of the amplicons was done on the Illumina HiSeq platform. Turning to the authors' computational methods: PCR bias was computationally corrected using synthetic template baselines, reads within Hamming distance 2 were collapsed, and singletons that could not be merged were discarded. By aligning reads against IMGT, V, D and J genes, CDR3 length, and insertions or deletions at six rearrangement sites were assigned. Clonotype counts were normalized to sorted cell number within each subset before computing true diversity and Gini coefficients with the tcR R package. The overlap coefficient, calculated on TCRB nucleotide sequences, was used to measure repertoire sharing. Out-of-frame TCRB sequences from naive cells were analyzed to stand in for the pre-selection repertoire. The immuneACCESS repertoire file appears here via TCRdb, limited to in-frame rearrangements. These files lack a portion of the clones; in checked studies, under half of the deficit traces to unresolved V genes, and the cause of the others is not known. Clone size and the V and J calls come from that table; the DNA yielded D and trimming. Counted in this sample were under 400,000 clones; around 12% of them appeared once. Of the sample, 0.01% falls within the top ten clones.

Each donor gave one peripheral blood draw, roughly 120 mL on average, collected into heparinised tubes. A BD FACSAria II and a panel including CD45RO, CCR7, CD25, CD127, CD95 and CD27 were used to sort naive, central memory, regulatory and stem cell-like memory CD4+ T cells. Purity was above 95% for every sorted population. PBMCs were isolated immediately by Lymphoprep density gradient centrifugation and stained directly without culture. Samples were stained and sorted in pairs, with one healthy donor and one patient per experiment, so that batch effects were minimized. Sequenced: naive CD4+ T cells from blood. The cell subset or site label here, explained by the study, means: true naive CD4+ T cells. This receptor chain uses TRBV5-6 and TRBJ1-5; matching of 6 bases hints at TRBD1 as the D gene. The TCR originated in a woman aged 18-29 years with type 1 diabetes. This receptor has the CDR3 CASSVDSSNQPQHF. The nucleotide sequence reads TGTGCCAGCAGCGTGGACAGTAGCAATCAGCCCCAGCATTTT. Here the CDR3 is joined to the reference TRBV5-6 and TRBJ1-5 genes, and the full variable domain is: DAGVTQSPTHLIKTRGQQVTLRCSPKSGHDTVSWYQQALGQGPQFIFQYYEEEERQRGNFPDRFSGHQFPNYSSELNVNALLLGDSALYLCASSVDSSNQPQHFGDGTRLSIL.